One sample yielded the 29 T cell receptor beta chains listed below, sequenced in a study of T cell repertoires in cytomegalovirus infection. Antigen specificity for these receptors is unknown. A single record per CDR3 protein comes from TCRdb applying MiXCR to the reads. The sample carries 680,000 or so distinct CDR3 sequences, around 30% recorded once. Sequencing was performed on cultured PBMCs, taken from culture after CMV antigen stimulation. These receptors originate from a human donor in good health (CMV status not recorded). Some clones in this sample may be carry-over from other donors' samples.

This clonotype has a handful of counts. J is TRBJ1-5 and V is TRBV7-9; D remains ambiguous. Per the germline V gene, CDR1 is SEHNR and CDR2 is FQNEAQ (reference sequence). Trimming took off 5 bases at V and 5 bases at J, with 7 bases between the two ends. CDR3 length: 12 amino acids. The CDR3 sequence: CASSRYDQPQHF. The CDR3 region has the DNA TGTGCCAGCAGCCGCTATGATCAGCCCCAGCATTTT.

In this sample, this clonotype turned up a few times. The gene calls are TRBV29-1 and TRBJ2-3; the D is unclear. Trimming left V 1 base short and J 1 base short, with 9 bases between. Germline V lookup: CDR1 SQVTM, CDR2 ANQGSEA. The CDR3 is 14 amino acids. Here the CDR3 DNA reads TGCAGCGTTGAAGCCCTGGAAGGCACAGATACGCAGTATTTT. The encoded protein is CSVEALEGTDTQYF.

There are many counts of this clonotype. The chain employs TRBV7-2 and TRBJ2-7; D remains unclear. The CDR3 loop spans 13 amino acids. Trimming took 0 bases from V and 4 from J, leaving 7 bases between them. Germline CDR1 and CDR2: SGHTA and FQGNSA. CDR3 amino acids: CASSLASLYEQYF. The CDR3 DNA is TGTGCCAGCAGCTTAGCGTCTTTATACGAGCAGTACTTC. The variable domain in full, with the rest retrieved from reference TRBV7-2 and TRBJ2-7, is GAGVSQSPSNKVTEKGKDVELRCDPISGHTALYWYRQSLGQGLEFLIYFQGNSAPDKSGLPSDRFSAERTGGSVSTLTIQRTQQEDSAVYLCASSLASLYEQYFGPGTRLTVT.

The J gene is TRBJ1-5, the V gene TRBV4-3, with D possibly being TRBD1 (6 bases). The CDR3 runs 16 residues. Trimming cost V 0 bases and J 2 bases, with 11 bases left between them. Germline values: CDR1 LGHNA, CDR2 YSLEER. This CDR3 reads CASSQEYREGNQPQHF. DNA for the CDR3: TGCGCCAGCAGCCAAGAATACAGGGAAGGCAATCAGCCCCAGCATTTT.

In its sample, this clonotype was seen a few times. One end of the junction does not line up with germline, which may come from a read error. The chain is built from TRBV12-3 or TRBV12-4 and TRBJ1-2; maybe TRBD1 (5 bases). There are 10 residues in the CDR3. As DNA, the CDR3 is TGTGCCAGTAGGGACCGGGCCTTGTCCTTC. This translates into CASRDRALSF.

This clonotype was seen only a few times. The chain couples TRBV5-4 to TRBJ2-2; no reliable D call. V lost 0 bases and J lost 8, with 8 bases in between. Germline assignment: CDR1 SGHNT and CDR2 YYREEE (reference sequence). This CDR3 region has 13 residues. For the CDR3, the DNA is TGTGCCAGCAGCTTGGCCAGGATGGGGGAGCTGTTTTTT. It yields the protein CASSLARMGELFF.

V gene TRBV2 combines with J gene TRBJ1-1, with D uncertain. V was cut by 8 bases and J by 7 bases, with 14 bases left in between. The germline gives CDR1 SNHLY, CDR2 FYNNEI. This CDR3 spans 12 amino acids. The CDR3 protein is CASGPAGSEAFF. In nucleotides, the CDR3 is TGTGCCAGCGGGCCCGCTGGCAGTGAAGCTTTCTTT.

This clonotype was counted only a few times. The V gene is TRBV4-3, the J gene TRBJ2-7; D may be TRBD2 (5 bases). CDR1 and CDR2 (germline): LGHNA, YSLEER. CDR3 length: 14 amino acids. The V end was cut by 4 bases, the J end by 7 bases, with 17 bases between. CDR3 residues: CASSPRLSFGEQYF. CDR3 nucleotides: TGCGCCAGCAGCCCAAGACTATCTTTTGGGGAGCAGTACTTC.

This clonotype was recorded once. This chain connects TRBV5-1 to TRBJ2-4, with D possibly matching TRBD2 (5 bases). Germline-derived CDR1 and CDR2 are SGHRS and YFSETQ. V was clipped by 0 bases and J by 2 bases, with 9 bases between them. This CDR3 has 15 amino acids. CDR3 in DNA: TGCGCCAGCAGCTTGGGGAGGAGGACCAAAAACATTCAGTACTTC. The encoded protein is CASSLGRRTKNIQYF.

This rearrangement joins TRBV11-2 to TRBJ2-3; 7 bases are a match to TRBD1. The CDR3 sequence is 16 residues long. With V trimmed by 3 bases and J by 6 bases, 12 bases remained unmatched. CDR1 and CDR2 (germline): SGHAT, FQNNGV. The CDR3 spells CASSFIQGPYHDTQYF. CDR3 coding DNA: TGTGCCAGCAGCTTTATACAGGGGCCCTACCACGATACGCAGTATTTT.

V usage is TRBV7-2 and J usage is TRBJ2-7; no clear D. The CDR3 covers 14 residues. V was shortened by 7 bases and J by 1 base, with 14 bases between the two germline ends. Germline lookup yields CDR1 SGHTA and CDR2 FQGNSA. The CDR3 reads CASNPYGESYEQYF. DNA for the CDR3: TGTGCCAGCAACCCGTATGGGGAATCCTACGAGCAGTACTTC.

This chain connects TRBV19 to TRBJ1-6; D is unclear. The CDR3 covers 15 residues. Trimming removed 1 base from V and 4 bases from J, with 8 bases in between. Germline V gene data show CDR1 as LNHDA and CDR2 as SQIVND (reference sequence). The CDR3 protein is CASSIAADYNSPLHF. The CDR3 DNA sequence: TGTGCCAGTAGTATAGCGGCAGATTATAATTCACCCCTCCACTTT.

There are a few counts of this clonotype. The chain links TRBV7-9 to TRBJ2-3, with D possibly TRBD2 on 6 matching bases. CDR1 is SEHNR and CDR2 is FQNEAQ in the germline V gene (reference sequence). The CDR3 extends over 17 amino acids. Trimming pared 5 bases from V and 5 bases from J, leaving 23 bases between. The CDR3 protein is CASSLRAGLYTGDTQYF. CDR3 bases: TGTGCCAGCAGCCTGAGGGCGGGACTTTATACCGGAGATACGCAGTATTTT.

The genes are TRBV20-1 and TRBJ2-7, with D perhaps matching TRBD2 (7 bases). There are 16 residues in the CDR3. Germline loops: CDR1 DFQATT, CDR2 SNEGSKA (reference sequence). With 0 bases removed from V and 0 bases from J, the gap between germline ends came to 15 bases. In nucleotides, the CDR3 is TGCAGTGCTAGAGATCCCTCGGGGGGCTCCTCCTACGAGCAGTACTTC. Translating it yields CSARDPSGGSSYEQYF.

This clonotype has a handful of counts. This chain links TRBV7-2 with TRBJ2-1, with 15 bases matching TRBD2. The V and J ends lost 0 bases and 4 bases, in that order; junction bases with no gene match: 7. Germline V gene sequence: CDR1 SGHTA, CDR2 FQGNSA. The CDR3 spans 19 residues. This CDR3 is CASSLAGTSGGSRYNEQFF. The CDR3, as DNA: TGTGCCAGCAGCTTAGCGGGGACTAGCGGGGGGTCCAGGTACAATGAGCAGTTCTTC.

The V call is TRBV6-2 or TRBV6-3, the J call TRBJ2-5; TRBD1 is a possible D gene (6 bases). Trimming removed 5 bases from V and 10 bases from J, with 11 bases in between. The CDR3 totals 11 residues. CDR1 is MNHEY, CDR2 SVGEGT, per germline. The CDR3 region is CASSQGQNQYF. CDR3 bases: TGTGCCAGCAGTCAAGGACAGAACCAGTACTTC.

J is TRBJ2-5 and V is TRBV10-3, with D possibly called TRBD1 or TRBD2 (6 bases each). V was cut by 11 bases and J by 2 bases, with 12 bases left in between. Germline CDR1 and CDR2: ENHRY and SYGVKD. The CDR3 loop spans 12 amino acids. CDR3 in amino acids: CAPGGSQETQYF. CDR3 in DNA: TGTGCCCCCGGGGGCAGTCAAGAGACCCAGTACTTC.

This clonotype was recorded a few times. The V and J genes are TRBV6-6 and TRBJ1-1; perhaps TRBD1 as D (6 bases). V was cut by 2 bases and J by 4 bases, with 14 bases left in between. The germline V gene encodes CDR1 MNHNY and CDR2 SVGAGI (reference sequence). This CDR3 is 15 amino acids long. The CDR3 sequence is CASSYQLGAGTEAFF. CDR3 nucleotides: TGTGCCAGCAGTTACCAGCTGGGGGCAGGCACTGAAGCTTTCTTT.

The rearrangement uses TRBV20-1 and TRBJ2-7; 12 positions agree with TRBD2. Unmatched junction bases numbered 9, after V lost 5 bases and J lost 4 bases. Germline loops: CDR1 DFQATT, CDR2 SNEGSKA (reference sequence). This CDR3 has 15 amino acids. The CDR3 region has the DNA TGCAGTGCTCCACAAACTAGCGGGGGGATGTACGAGCAGTACTTC. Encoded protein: CSAPQTSGGMYEQYF.

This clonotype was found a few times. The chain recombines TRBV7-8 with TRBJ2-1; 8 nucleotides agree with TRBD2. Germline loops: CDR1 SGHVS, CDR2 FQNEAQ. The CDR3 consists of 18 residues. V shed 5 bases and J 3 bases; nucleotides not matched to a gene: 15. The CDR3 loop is CASSRLRITSGDYNEQFF. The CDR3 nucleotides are TGTGCCAGCAGCCGCTTACGAATTACTAGCGGAGACTACAATGAGCAGTTCTTC. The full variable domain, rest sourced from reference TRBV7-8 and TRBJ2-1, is GAGVSQSPRYKVAKRGQDVALRCDPISGHVSLFWYQQALGQGPEFLTYFQNEAQLDKSGLPSDRFFAERPEGSVSTLKIQRTQQEDSAVYLCASSRLRITSGDYNEQFFGPGTRLTVL.

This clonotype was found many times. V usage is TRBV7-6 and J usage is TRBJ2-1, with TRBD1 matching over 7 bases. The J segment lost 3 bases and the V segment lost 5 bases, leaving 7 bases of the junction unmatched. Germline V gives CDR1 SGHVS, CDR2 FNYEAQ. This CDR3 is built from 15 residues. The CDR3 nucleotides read TGTGCCAGCAGCCTAAGGACAGGAGGCTACAATGAGCAGTTCTTC. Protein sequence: CASSLRTGGYNEQFF. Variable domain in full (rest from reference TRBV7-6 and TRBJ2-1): GAGVSQSPRYKVTKRGQDVALRCDPISGHVSLYWYRQALGQGPEFLTYFNYEAQQDKSGLPNDRFSAERPEGSISTLTIQRTEQRDSAMYRCASSLRTGGYNEQFFGPGTRLTVL.

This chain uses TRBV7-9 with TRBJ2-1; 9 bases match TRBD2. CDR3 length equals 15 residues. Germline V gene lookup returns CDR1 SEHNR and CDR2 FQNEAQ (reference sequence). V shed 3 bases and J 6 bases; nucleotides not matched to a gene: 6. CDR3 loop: CASSFRGGASNEQFF. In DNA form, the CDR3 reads TGTGCCAGCAGCTTCCGCGGGGGGGCCTCCAATGAGCAGTTCTTC.

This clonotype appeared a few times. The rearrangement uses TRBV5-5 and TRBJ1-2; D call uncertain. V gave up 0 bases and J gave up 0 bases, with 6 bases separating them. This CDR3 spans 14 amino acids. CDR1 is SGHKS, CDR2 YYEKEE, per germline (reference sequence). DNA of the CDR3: TGTGCCAGCAGCTTGGTCCTAGCTAACTATGGCTACACCTTC. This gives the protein CASSLVLANYGYTF. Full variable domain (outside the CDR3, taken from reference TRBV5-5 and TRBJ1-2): DAGVTQSPTHLIKTRGQQVTLRCSPISGHKSVSWYQQVLGQGPQFIFQYYEKEERGRGNFPDRFSARQFPNYSSELNVNALLLGDSALYLCASSLVLANYGYTFGSGTRLTVV.

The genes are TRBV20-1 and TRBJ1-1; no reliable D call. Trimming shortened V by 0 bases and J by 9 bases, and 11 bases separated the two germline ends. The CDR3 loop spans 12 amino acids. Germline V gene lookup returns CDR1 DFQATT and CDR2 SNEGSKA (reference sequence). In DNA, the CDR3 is TGCAGTGCTAGAGATCCCATCAGAAAAGCTTTCTTT. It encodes CSARDPIRKAFF.

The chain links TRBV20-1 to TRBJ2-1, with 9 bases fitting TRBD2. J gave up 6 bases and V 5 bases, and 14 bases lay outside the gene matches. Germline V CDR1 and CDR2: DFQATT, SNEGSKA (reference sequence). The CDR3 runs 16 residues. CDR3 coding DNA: TGCAGTGCTCCTCGCGTGTTAAGCGGGAGGCGCAATGAGCAGTTCTTC. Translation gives CSAPRVLSGRRNEQFF.

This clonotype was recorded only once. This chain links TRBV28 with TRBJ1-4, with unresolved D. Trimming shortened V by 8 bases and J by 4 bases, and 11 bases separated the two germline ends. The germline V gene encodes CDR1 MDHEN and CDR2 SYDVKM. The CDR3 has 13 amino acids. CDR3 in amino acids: CASLGSNNEKLFF. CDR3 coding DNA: TGTGCCAGCCTAGGATCCAATAATGAAAAACTGTTTTTT.

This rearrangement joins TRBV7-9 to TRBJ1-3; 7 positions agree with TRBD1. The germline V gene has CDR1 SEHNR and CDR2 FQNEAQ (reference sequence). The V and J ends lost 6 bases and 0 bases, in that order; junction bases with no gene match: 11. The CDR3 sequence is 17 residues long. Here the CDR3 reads CASRSRGTARSGNTIYF. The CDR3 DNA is TGTGCCAGCAGATCGCGGGGGACAGCACGCTCTGGAAACACCATATATTTT.

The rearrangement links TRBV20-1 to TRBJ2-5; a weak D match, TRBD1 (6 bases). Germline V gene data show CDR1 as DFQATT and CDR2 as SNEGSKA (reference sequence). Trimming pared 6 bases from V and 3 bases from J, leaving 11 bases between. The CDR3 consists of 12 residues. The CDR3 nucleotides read TGCAGTGCCACAGGGATAGAAGAGACCCAGTACTTC. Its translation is CSATGIEETQYF.

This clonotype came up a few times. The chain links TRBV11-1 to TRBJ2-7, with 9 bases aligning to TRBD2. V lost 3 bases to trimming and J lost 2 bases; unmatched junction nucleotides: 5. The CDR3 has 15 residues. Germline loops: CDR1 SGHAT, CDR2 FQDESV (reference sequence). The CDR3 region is CASSFEAGGTYEQYF. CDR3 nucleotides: TGTGCCAGCAGCTTTGAAGCGGGGGGAACCTACGAGCAGTACTTC.